The clone carrying this T cell receptor (beta chain) was recorded a few times. Its antigen is still unknown. This entry belongs to a study of post-analysis software for immune sequencing data. Overall study: Recorded disease courses covered relapsing-remitting, secondary progressive and progressive-relapsing multiple sclerosis. Some patients had no subtype annotation. Study conclusions and caveats: Same-batch samples co-clustered strongly by F measure. Significantly lower normalized Chao1 diversity was found in patients with multiple sclerosis relative to controls.

Unique molecular identifiers were present in the TCR beta cDNA libraries. Each batch of about 0.95 to 10 million T cells produced 450,000 to 500,000 cDNA molecules. TCRdb re-called the PCR reads with MiXCR, one entry per CDR3 protein. Of about 210,000 distinct CDR3 sequences listed, over 25% are singletons. Sequencing was carried out using blood. The origin of this receptor is a girl aged 2 to 17 with multiple sclerosis.

The CDR3 here is CASSQANRENSPLHF. DNA of the CDR3: TGCGCCAGCAGCCAAGCTAACAGAGAGAATTCACCCCTCCACTTT. J is TRBJ1-6 and V is TRBV4-1; unclear D gene. The CDR3 covers 15 residues. CDR1 and CDR2 (germline): MGHRA, YSYEKL. The germline V and J ends were trimmed by 1 base and 7 bases, with 11 bases remaining between them.